The sequence of this T cell receptor (beta chain) was determined in a study of blood T cells in healthy people across ages. Study information: Capture via template switching afforded approximately one barcoded beta molecule per two T cells. Study-level findings and limits: In older individuals, TCR beta diversity per million T cells was lower, falling roughly linearly with age. Aged donors had fewer naive CD4+ cells and lower diversity than long-lived donors.

A remark on this clonotype: Its specificity is not known.

The total RNA that was extracted per sample amounted to at least 5 micrograms. Together with a sample-barcoded 5' primer, a J-beta primer mix was included in a second PCR lasting about 6 to 12 cycles. From the 5' RACE reads, TCRdb called clonotypes with MiXCR, one entry per CDR3 protein. The table shows about 620,000 distinct CDR3 sequences, with around 21% occurring only once. Sequenced sample: blood. The TCR originated in a man aged 70 or older in good health.

CDR3 loop: CASSKTPGQGAYEQYF. The CDR3 nucleotides read TGTGCCAGCAGTAAAACTCCGGGACAGGGGGCTTACGAGCAGTACTTC. The rearrangement joins TRBV6-1 to TRBJ2-7, with 12 bases fitting TRBD1. CDR1 and CDR2 from the germline V gene are MNHNS and SASEGT. The CDR3 is 16 residues long. V lost 5 bases and J lost 4; bases outside the gene matches: 9.